Listed here is a single TCR beta chain. The sample belongs to a study of T-cell reconstitution after alpha-beta-depleted transplantation in children. Unique molecular identifiers were incorporated into the prepared TCRbeta library. MiXCR, applied by TCRdb to the PCR reads, yields one record per CDR3 protein. Of over 70,000 distinct CDR3 sequences in the sample, 10% to 15% were seen once. Germline lookup yields CDR1 DFQATT and CDR2 SNEGSKA (reference sequence). V shed 3 bases, J shed 1 base, and the junction held 8 bases outside the gene matches. The CDR3 loop spans 16 amino acids. V is TRBV20-1 and J is TRBJ2-4; TRBD2 aligns across 8 bases. The sample consisted of PBMCs from the stem cell graft donor, taken from the stem cell graft. The receptor was isolated from a human donor who donated a stem cell graft to a child with inherited bone marrow failure. The CDR3 nucleotides read TGCAGTGCTAGGGCCCACGGGGGGGTGGCCAAAAACATTCAGTACTTC. This gives the protein CSARAHGGVAKNIQYF.